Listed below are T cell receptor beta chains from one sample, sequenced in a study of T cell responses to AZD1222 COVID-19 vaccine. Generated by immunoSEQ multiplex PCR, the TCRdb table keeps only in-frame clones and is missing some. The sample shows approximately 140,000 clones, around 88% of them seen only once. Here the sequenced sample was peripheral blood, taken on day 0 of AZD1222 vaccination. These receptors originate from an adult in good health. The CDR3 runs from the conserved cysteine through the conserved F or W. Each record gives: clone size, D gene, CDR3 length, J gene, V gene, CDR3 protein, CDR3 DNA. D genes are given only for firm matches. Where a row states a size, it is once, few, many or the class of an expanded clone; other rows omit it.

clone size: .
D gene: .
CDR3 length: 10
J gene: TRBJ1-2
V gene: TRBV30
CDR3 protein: CAWSLRALTF
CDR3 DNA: TGTGCCTGGAGTCTACGCGCTCTCACCTTC

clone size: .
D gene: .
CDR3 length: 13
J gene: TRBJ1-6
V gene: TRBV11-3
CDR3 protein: CASSFGVNSPLHF
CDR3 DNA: TGTGCCAGCAGCTTTGGGGTTAATTCACCCCTCCACTTT

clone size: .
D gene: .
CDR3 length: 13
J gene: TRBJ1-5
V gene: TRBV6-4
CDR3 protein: CASSATGLEPQHF
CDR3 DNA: TGTGCCAGCAGTGCTACGGGGCTTGAGCCCCAGCATTTT

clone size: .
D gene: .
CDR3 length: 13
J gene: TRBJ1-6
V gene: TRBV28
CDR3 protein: CASLPGLHSPLHF
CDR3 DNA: TGTGCCAGCCTCCCGGGCTTACATTCACCCCTCCACTTT

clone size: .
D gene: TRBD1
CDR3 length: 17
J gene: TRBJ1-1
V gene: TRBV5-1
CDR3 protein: CASSPLATGAGNTEAFF
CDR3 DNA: TGCGCCAGCAGCCCCCTGGCGACAGGGGCGGGGAACACTGAAGCTTTCTTT

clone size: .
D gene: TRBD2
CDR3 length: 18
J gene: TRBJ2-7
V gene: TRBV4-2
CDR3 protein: CASSQEASGVKSSYEQYF
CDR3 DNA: TGTGCCAGCAGCCAAGAAGCTAGCGGGGTCAAGAGCTCCTACGAGCAGTACTTC

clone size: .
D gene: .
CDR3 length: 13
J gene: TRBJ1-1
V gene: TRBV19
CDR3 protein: CASSMNGNTEAFF
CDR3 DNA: TGTGCCAGTAGTATGAACGGGAACACTGAAGCTTTCTTT

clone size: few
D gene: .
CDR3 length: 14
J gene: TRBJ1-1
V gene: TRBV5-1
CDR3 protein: CASRGQLGGTEAFF
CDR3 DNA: TGCGCCAGCAGAGGACAGCTCGGGGGCACTGAAGCTTTCTTT

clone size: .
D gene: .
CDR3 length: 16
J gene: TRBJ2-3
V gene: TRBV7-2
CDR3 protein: CASSPLGGPRSDTQYF
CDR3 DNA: TGTGCCAGCAGCCCCCTTGGCGGGCCCCGTTCAGATACGCAGTATTTT

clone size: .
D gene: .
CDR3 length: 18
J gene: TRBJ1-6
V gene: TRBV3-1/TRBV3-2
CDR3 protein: CASSPVYPISTHNSPLHF
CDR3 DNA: TGTGCCAGCAGCCCGGTATATCCCATTTCTACACATAATTCACCCCTCCACTTT

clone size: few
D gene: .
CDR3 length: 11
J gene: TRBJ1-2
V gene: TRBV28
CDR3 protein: CASSENYGYTF
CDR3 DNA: TGTGCCAGCAGTGAAAACTATGGCTACACCTTC

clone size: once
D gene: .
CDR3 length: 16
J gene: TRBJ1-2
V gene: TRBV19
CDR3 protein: CASSRAGMAANYGYTF
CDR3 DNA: TGTGCCAGTAGTCGGGCAGGCATGGCGGCTAACTATGGCTACACCTTC

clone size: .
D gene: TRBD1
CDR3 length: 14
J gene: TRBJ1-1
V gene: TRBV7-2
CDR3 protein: CASRLPEGASEAFF
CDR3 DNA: TGTGCCAGCAGGCTTCCCGAGGGGGCCTCCGAAGCTTTCTTT

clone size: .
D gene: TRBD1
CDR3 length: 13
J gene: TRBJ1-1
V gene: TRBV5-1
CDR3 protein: CASSDPDRVTAFF
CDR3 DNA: TGCGCCAGCAGCGATCCAGACAGGGTGACGGCTTTCTTT

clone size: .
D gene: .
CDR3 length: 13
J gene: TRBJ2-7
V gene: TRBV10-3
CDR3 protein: CAISVQSSYEQYF
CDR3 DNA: TGTGCCATCAGTGTACAAAGCTCCTACGAGCAGTACTTC

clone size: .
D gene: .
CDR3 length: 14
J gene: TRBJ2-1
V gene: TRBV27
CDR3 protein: CASSRAGAYNEQFF
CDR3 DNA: TGTGCCAGCAGTCGGGCGGGGGCATACAATGAGCAGTTCTTC

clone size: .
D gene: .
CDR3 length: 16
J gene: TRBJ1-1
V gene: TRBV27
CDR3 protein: CASSLRSQLVGTEAFF
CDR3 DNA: TGTGCCAGCAGTTTACGGAGTCAGTTAGTTGGGACTGAAGCTTTCTTT

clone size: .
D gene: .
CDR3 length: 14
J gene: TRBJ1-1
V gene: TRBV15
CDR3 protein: CATREGVLNTEAFF
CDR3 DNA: TGTGCCACCAGGGAGGGGGTCCTGAACACTGAAGCTTTCTTT

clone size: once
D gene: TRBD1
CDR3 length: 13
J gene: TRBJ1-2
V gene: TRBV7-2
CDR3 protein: CATSPDRAYGYTF
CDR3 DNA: TGTGCCACCTCCCCGGACAGGGCCTATGGCTACACCTTC

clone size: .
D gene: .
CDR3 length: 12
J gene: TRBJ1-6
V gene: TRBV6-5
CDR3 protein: CASKTATSPLHF
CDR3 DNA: TGTGCCAGCAAGACGGCAACTTCACCCCTCCACTTT

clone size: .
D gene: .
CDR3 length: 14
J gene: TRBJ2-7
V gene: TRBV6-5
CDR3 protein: CASRSDRITYEQYF
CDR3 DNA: TGTGCCAGCAGATCGGACAGAATAACCTACGAGCAGTACTTC

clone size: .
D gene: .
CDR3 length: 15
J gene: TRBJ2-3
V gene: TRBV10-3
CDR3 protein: CASLPREPSTDTQYF
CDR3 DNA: TGTGCCTCGCTGCCCCGGGAGCCTAGCACAGATACGCAGTATTTT